This T cell receptor (beta chain) was recorded in a study of STAT5B mutations in CD4+ large granular lymphocyte leukemia. Trimming left V 6 bases short and J 2 bases short, with 14 bases between. The germline gives CDR1 SGHAT, CDR2 FQNNGV. This CDR3 spans 15 amino acids. The repertoire was sequenced with immunoSEQ multiplex PCR; TCRdb's copy has only in-frame clones and lacks some. The table records 20,000 to 25,000 clones, approximately 81% of them present only once. Specimen: CD4+ T cells from blood buffy coats. The chain is built from TRBV11-2 and TRBJ1-3, with a possible D match to TRBD1 (5 bases). The clonotype originates from a human donor in good health. The CDR3 DNA is TGTGCCAGCAGTCGAGACAGTGTGGCTGGAAACACCATATATTTT. This sequence encodes CASSRDSVAGNTIYF.